The 20 T cell receptor beta chains below come from one sample, sequenced in a study of cytomegalovirus exposure and HLA in healthy donors. The PCR had 60 Vbeta and 13 Jbeta primers. Data came from immunoSEQ multiplex PCR; TCRdb stores just in-frame clones and leaves some out. The repertoire holds under 150,000 clones, roughly 80% seen once, with around 4.1% in the top ten. What was sequenced was PBMCs. These receptors all come from a man aged 35 to 55 in good health and CMV-seropositive.

The V call is TRBV11-1, the J call TRBJ2-7; 9 bases match TRBD1. Trimming at V came to 1 base and at J to 1 base, leaving 8 bases not matched to a gene. The CDR3 sequence is 17 residues long. Per germline, CDR1 SGHAT and CDR2 FQDESV (reference sequence). The CDR3 DNA follows: TGTGCCAGCAGCTTAGGGGACAGGGTGATCGTATCCTACGAGCAGTACTTC. It specifies CASSLGDRVIVSYEQYF. Supplemented by reference TRBV11-1 and TRBJ2-7, the full variable domain reads EAEVAQSPRYKITEKSQAVAFWCDPISGHATLYWYRQILGQGPELLVQFQDESVVDDSQLPKDRFSAERLKGVDSTLKIQPAELGDSAMYLCASSLGDRVIVSYEQYFGPGTRLTVT.

This CDR3 reads CASSSGGFGAFF. CDR3 nucleotides: TGTGCCAGCAGCTCAGGTGGCTTCGGAGCTTTCTTT. The rearrangement uses TRBV5-6 and TRBJ1-1; no clear D gene. The V and J ends lost 3 bases and 10 bases respectively, with 13 bases between them. The V gene's germline CDR1 is SGHDT and CDR2 YYEEEE. The CDR3 is 12 residues long.

Remarks on this clone: The same CDR3 arises from other DNA sequences in this sample as well. The chain recombines TRBV4-3 with TRBJ2-5; TRBD2 matches 12 bases. The J segment lost 9 bases and the V segment lost 3 bases, leaving 11 bases of the junction unmatched. This CDR3 comprises 16 residues. Germline values: CDR1 LGHNA, CDR2 YSLEER. CDR3 residues: CASSQDRLAGVGSQYF. CDR3 DNA sequence: TGCGCCAGCAGCCAGGATCGACTAGCGGGGGTCGGTTCCCAGTACTTC.

This sequence joins TRBV18 and TRBJ1-1; D perhaps matches TRBD1 (5 bases). This CDR3 has 16 amino acids. CDR1 and CDR2 from the germline V gene are KGHSH and LQKENI. V was clipped by 3 bases and J by 11 bases, with 25 bases between them. In nucleotides, the CDR3 is TGTGCCAGCTCACCTCTCCCGGGACTCACCTGGGTGGAGGCTTTCTTT. Encoded protein: CASSPLPGLTWVEAFF.

The chain carries TRBV30 and TRBJ1-1, with 7 bases lining up with TRBD1. In germline, CDR1 is GTSNPN, CDR2 SVGIG (reference sequence). V lost 0 bases to trimming and J lost 10 bases; unmatched junction nucleotides: 14. The CDR3 sequence is 15 residues long. CDR3 sequence reads: CAWSVLGTASARAFF. In DNA form, the CDR3 reads TGTGCCTGGAGTGTACTGGGGACAGCCTCAGCACGAGCTTTCTTT.

The rearrangement uses TRBV5-5 and TRBJ1-5; 8 bases align to TRBD1. V was clipped by 4 bases and J by 6 bases; unmatched bases: 6. This CDR3 has 14 amino acids. Germline V CDR1 and CDR2: SGHKS, YYEKEE (reference sequence). This CDR3 is CASSRTGFGQPQHF. The CDR3, as DNA: TGTGCCAGCAGCCGGACAGGGTTCGGTCAGCCCCAGCATTTT. The variable domain in full, with the rest retrieved from reference TRBV5-5 and TRBJ1-5, is DAGVTQSPTHLIKTRGQQVTLRCSPISGHKSVSWYQQVLGQGPQFIFQYYEKEERGRGNFPDRFSARQFPNYSSELNVNALLLGDSALYLCASSRTGFGQPQHFGDGTRLSIL.

The chain is built from TRBV2 and TRBJ1-2; 8 nucleotides line up with TRBD1. CDR3 size: 13 residues. CDR1 is SNHLY and CDR2 is FYNNEI in the germline V gene. J was trimmed by 8 bases and V by 4 bases; bases with no gene match: 6. CDR3 protein: CASSVGQGRGYTF. The CDR3 DNA follows: TGTGCCAGCAGTGTCGGACAGGGACGAGGCTACACCTTC. The entire variable domain, with the rest obtained from reference TRBV2 and TRBJ1-2, is as follows: EPEVTQTPSHQVTQMGQEVILRCVPISNHLYFYWYRQILGQKVEFLVSFYNNEISEKSEIFDDQFSVERPDGSNFTLKIRSTKLEDSAMYFCASSVGQGRGYTFGSGTRLTVV.

This clone was counted a few times. V usage is TRBV30 and J usage is TRBJ1-6; the D gene is possibly TRBD1 (6 bases). In germline, CDR1 is GTSNPN, CDR2 SVGIG (reference sequence). Trimming took off 3 bases at V and 9 bases at J, with 15 bases between the two ends. The CDR3 loop spans 14 amino acids. The CDR3 DNA follows: TGTGCCTGGAGCCTCGAGCAGGGGAGTTCACCCCTCCACTTT. Translating it yields CAWSLEQGSSPLHF.

The chain recombines TRBV5-1 with TRBJ2-7; D is unclear. This CDR3 region has 13 residues. Germline CDR1 SGHRS, CDR2 YFSETQ. V dropped 2 bases and J dropped 2 bases, with 8 bases sitting between them. CDR3 DNA sequence: TGCGCCAGCAGCTTAGCTCAAGCCTACGAGCAGTACTTC. Its protein is CASSLAQAYEQYF.

The chain uses TRBV30 and TRBJ1-5; 7 bases align to TRBD1. The CDR3 length is 13 residues. CDR1 is GTSNPN, CDR2 SVGIG, per germline (reference sequence). V lost 2 bases and J lost 4; bases outside the gene matches: 2. In nucleotides, the CDR3 is TGTGCCTGGAGTCCGACAGGGAATCAGCCCCAGCATTTT. Translated, it gives CAWSPTGNQPQHF.

This clone was detected only a few times. This rearrangement joins TRBV19 to TRBJ2-3, with 8 bases fitting TRBD2. Germline trimming cut 3 bases from V and 1 base from J; bases unmatched to any gene: 9. The V gene's germline CDR1 is LNHDA and CDR2 SQIVND (reference sequence). The CDR3 covers 17 residues. CDR3 nucleotide sequence: TGTGCCAGTAGTATCTTAATGAGCGGGAGTGGCACAGATACGCAGTATTTT. This encodes CASSILMSGSGTDTQYF.

The genes are TRBV6-4 and TRBJ2-1; 9 nucleotides agree with TRBD2. The V gene's germline CDR1 is MRHNA and CDR2 SNTAGT. V shed 6 bases, J shed 8 bases, and the junction held 14 bases outside the gene matches. The CDR3 contains 16 residues. The CDR3 region is CASSPWVAGGLDEQFF. CDR3 sequence (DNA): TGTGCCAGCAGCCCGTGGGTGGCGGGAGGGCTTGATGAGCAGTTCTTC.

The chain joins TRBV27 to TRBJ1-2; TRBD1 aligns across 8 bases. The trim removed 8 bases at V and 0 bases at J, leaving 20 bases unmatched. The CDR3 is 19 amino acids. Germline CDR1 and CDR2: MNHEY and SMNVEV (reference sequence). The CDR3 nucleotides are TGTGCCAGCCGACCCTATGCCGGGACAGGTGATCGTCCTAACTATGGCTACACCTTC. Encoded protein: CASRPYAGTGDRPNYGYTF.

This sequence joins TRBV4-2 and TRBJ1-2; possible D gene TRBD1, 6 bases. Trimming took off 0 bases at V and 3 bases at J, with 11 bases between the two ends. This CDR3 is built from 15 residues. Germline lookup yields CDR1 LGHNA and CDR2 YNFKEQ. The chain's CDR3 is CASSQEIGGYYGYTF. The CDR3 DNA is TGTGCCAGCAGCCAAGAAATTGGGGGCTACTATGGCTACACCTTC.

The rearrangement joins TRBV7-3 to TRBJ2-5; a possible D gene is TRBD2 (7 bases). The CDR3 covers 15 residues. Per the germline V gene, CDR1 is SGHTA and CDR2 is FQGTGA. Trimming left V 5 bases short and J 11 bases short, with 24 bases between. Here the CDR3 reads CASSPRQAGAGEQYF. For the CDR3, the DNA is TGTGCCAGCAGCCCCCGACAGGCAGGGGCGGGGGAGCAGTACTTC.

This clone was detected only a few times. The gene calls are TRBV29-1 and TRBJ1-2; D possibly corresponds to TRBD1 (5 bases). The CDR3 contains 12 residues. V was clipped by 3 bases and J by 8 bases, with 13 bases between them. Germline values: CDR1 SQVTM, CDR2 ANQGSEA. CDR3: CSVEQDTWGYTF. CDR3 in DNA: TGCAGCGTTGAGCAGGACACCTGGGGCTACACCTTC.

This clone was seen a single time. V and J are TRBV14 and TRBJ1-4; the match to TRBD1 covers 10 bases. The germline V gene has CDR1 SGHDN and CDR2 FVKESK. The V gene end was trimmed by 0 bases and the J gene end by 6 bases; junction bases not matched to a gene: 10. CDR3 size: 18 residues. CDR3 in amino acids: CASSQDGTGEGYYEKLFF. Here the CDR3 DNA reads TGTGCCAGCAGCCAAGATGGGACAGGGGAGGGCTATTATGAAAAACTGTTTTTT.

By frequency in the sample, this clone is medium-sized. The CDR3 loop reads CASSQAWGDYNEQFF. The DNA for the CDR3 is TGTGCCAGCAGCCAAGCTTGGGGGGACTACAATGAGCAGTTCTTC. The chain links TRBV14 to TRBJ2-1; D is possibly TRBD2 (6 bases). The V gene's germline CDR1 is SGHDN and CDR2 FVKESK. V dropped 1 base and J dropped 3 bases, with 10 bases sitting between them. This CDR3 contains 15 residues.

The chain couples TRBV6-6 to TRBJ2-3; TRBD2 agrees at 7 bases. CDR1 is MNHNY and CDR2 is SVGAGI in the germline V gene (reference sequence). The V gene end was trimmed by 1 base and the J gene end by 1 base; junction bases not matched to a gene: 5. This CDR3 comprises 16 residues. CDR3 protein: CASSYYGRAGTDTQYF. The CDR3 coding sequence is TGTGCCAGCAGTTACTATGGGAGGGCCGGCACAGATACGCAGTATTTT.

The V and J genes are TRBV6-5 and TRBJ1-2, with D uncertain. This CDR3 region has 14 residues. The V gene lost 4 bases and the J gene lost 6 bases, with 15 bases spanning the gap. Germline CDR1 reads MNHEY; CDR2 reads SVGAGI. As DNA, the CDR3 is TGTGCCAGCAGTTCCGACGGGCCGGGAGATGGCTACACCTTC. Protein product: CASSSDGPGDGYTF.